The clone carrying this T cell receptor (beta chain) ranks as medium-sized. Its matching antigen is unknown. These data belong to a study of vaccination and CD4 T cells after COVID-19. The study's findings and limits: Median SARS-CoV-2-reactive clonotype numbers went up from roughly 21 to 40, but not significantly.

Sequencing of cultured CD4+ T cell DNA used the Oncomine TCR Beta short-read assay. Via MiXCR, TCRdb re-called the PCR reads, giving one row per CDR3 protein. Of approximately 4,200 distinct CDR3 sequences listed, around a fifth are singletons. The CDR3 is made up of 15 amino acids. The J segment lost 3 bases and the V segment lost 5 bases, leaving 5 bases of the junction unmatched. In germline, CDR1 is DFQATT, CDR2 SNEGSKA (reference sequence). Treatment of the sample: approximately nine-day PBMC culture with coronavirus spike peptide pools or control peptides (ViraFEST assay). This receptor was identified in a human donor who had recovered from COVID-19. Sample: CD4+ T cells from blood, cultured in vitro. The V call is TRBV20-1, the J call TRBJ2-3; 13 bases match TRBD2. Here the CDR3 DNA reads TGCAGTGCTCTGACTAGCGGGGGGATTACAGATACGCAGTATTTT. Its protein is CSALTSGGITDTQYF.